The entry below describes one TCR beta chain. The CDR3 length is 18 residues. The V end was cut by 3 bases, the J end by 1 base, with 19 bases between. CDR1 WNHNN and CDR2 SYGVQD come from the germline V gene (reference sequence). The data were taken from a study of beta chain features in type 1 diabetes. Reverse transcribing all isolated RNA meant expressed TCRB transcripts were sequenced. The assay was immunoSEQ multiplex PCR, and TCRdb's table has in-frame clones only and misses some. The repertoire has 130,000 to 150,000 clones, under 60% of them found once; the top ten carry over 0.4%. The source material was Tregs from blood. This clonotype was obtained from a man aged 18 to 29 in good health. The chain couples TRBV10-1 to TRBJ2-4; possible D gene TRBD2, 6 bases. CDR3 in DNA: TGCGCCAGCAGTGATTCGTGCGGGGCCCCAGGGGCCAAAAACATTCAGTACTTC. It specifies CASSDSCGAPGAKNIQYF.